Presented here are 9 T cell receptor beta chains from one specimen sequenced in a study of cytomegalovirus exposure and HLA in healthy donors. With 60 Vbeta and 13 Jbeta primers, the PCR was carried out. Only in-frame clones appear in the TCRdb table, and some are missing; sequencing was by immunoSEQ multiplex PCR. This sample has 60,000 to 70,000 clones, with around four fifths found just once. The sample comprised PBMCs. The receptors come from a woman aged 25-40 years in good health and CMV-seronegative.

This clone was found a few times. The chain links TRBV6-5 to TRBJ2-1, with 7 bases matching TRBD2. CDR1 is MNHEY and CDR2 is SVGAGI in the germline V gene. CDR3 length: 14 amino acids. Losses at the gene ends were 0 bases for V and 4 bases for J; bases not matched to a gene: 0. DNA of the CDR3: TGTGCCAGCAGTTACTCGCGGGAGTACAATGAGCAGTTCTTC. Protein product: CASSYSREYNEQFF.

As DNA, the CDR3 is TGTGCCAGCAGCCAAGACTCCGGGACAGGGGGCGAAAAACTGTTTTTT. Its protein product is CASSQDSGTGGEKLFF. The chain carries TRBV7-9 and TRBJ1-4, with 12 bases matching TRBD1. CDR1 SEHNR and CDR2 FQNEAQ come from the germline V gene (reference sequence). V shed 5 bases and J 8 bases; nucleotides not matched to a gene: 9. The CDR3 is made up of 16 amino acids.

This clone was recorded a few times. This chain connects TRBV5-1 to TRBJ2-7; 10 bases match TRBD2. This CDR3 is built from 15 residues. The V gene end was trimmed by 0 bases and the J gene end by 8 bases; junction bases not matched to a gene: 8. From germline, CDR1 is SGHRS and CDR2 YFSETQ. The CDR3 coding sequence is TGCGCCAGCAGCTTGGAGCTAGCGGGGGCCCCTCAGCAGTACTTC. As protein: CASSLELAGAPQQYF.

The chain has TRBV2 and TRBJ1-5, with unresolved D. From germline, CDR1 is SNHLY and CDR2 FYNNEI. CDR3 size: 12 residues. Trimming left V 8 bases short and J 0 bases short, with 5 bases between. CDR3 nucleotide sequence: TGTGCCAGCCACTATAGCAATCAGCCCCAGCATTTT. Protein: CASHYSNQPQHF.

The rearrangement joins TRBV2 to TRBJ1-4; no reliable D call. Germline V gene data show CDR1 as SNHLY and CDR2 as FYNNEI. This CDR3 contains 15 residues. Trimming left V 6 bases short and J 8 bases short, with 19 bases between. The CDR3, as DNA: TGTGCCAGCAGGTACTTGGCGGGAGGAGGCGAAAAACTGTTTTTT. This sequence encodes CASRYLAGGGEKLFF.

As for this clone: The sample contains more than one DNA sequence encoding this CDR3. The chain employs TRBV18 and TRBJ2-2; TRBD1 agrees at 9 bases. The V gene end was trimmed by 3 bases and the J gene end by 2 bases; junction bases not matched to a gene: 4. Germline V gives CDR1 KGHSH, CDR2 LQKENI. This CDR3 region has 16 residues. CDR3 in amino acids: CASSPPTGGNTGELFF. In nucleotides, the CDR3 is TGTGCCAGCTCACCCCCGACAGGGGGAAACACCGGGGAGCTGTTTTTT.

This clone was counted a few times. The chain joins TRBV2 to TRBJ1-1, with unresolved D. CDR1 is SNHLY, CDR2 FYNNEI, per germline. V lost 7 bases, J lost 4 bases, and 7 bases lay in between. The CDR3 runs 11 residues. CDR3 region: CASTPRTEAFF. For the CDR3, the DNA is TGTGCCAGCACCCCCCGCACTGAAGCTTTCTTT.

The chain combines TRBV5-5 with TRBJ1-4; TRBD1 agrees at 10 bases. The germline gives CDR1 SGHKS, CDR2 YYEKEE (reference sequence). V shed 2 bases, J shed 6 bases, and the junction held 10 bases outside the gene matches. The CDR3 runs 17 residues. The CDR3 nucleotides are TGTGCCAGCAGCTTTCCCGTTGGCGGGACAGGGGATGAAAAACTGTTTTTT. As protein: CASSFPVGGTGDEKLFF.

The chain employs TRBV6-5 and TRBJ2-1; 10 bases fit TRBD2. This CDR3 spans 16 amino acids. Germline V gives CDR1 MNHEY, CDR2 SVGAGI. The V and J ends lost 0 bases and 7 bases, in that order; junction bases with no gene match: 6. CDR3 residues: CASSYSASGRLNEQFF. CDR3 bases: TGTGCCAGCAGTTACTCGGCTAGCGGGAGATTAAATGAGCAGTTCTTC.